The source of this TCR beta chain is a study of T cell responses to AZD1222 COVID-19 vaccine. Study-level points and caveats: Donors in the cohort were predominantly white British and more often female, and clonal diversity was possibly underestimated.

Produced via immunoSEQ multiplex PCR; TCRdb's table is partial and in-frame only. The sample holds over 100,000 clones; roughly 90% are singletons and the top ten take around 3.5%. Germline CDR1 is SGHRS and CDR2 is YFSETQ. The CDR3 sequence is 13 residues long. Between the trimmed V and J ends, which lost 1 base and 2 bases, there was a span of 6 bases. Regarding this clone: The antigen remains undetermined.

This TCR came from an adult in good health. This specimen was peripheral blood, taken on day 0 of AZD1222 vaccination. The rearrangement links TRBV5-1 to TRBJ1-2; D gene ambiguous. The CDR3 spells CASSLRLNYGYTF. CDR3 nucleotide sequence: TGCGCCAGCAGCTTGCGCCTAAACTATGGCTACACCTTC.